This T cell receptor (beta chain) was profiled in a study of T-cell reconstitution after alpha-beta-depleted transplantation in children. This clonotype has at least ten counts. The TCRbeta library was prepared with unique molecular identifiers. TCRdb fed the PCR reads into MiXCR, producing one record per CDR3 protein. The sample lists almost 500,000 distinct CDR3 sequences, about 12% occurring once. The TCR comes from a human donor who donated a stem cell graft to a child with combined immunodeficiency. The specimen comprised PBMCs from the stem cell graft donor, sampled from the stem cell graft.

CDR3 sequence: CASRSRWGIGTEAFF. The CDR3 DNA sequence: TGTGCCAGCAGATCCAGATGGGGGATTGGCACTGAAGCTTTCTTT. This chain joins TRBV12-3 or TRBV12-4 and TRBJ1-1; a possible D gene is TRBD1 (5 bases). Trimming removed 6 bases from V and 4 bases from J, with 18 bases in between. The CDR3 runs 15 residues.